This T cell receptor beta chain was observed in a study of T-cell reconstitution after alpha-beta-depleted transplantation in children. This clonotype has a handful of counts. Germline CDR1 DFQATT, CDR2 SNEGSKA (reference sequence). With 5 bases removed from V and 1 base from J, the gap between germline ends came to 24 bases. CDR3 length equals 17 residues. Unique molecular identifiers tagged the TCRbeta library. TCRdb itself ran the PCR reads through MiXCR, one entry per CDR3 protein. The sample contains some 550,000 distinct CDR3 sequences, about a sixth of which appear only once. The clonotype comes from a human donor who donated a stem cell graft to a child with acute lymphoblastic leukemia. Sequencing used PBMCs from the stem cell graft donor, obtained from the stem cell graft. This chain links TRBV20-1 with TRBJ2-7; TRBD1 is a possible D gene (6 bases). In DNA, the CDR3 is TGCAGTGCTGTAGGGATACCGGGACACCAGGTTTCCTACGAGCAGTACTTC. It codes for CSAVGIPGHQVSYEQYF.